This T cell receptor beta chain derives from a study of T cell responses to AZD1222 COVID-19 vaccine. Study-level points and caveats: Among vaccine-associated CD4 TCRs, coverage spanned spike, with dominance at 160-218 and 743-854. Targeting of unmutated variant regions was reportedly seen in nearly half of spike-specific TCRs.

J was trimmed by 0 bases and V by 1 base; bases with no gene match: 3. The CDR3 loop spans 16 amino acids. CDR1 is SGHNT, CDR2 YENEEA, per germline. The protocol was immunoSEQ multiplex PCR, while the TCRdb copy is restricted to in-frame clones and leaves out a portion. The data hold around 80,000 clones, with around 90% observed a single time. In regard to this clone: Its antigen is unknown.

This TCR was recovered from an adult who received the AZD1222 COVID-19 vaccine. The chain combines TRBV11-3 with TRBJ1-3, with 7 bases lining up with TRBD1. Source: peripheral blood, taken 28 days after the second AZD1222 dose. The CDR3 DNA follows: TGTGCCAGCAGCTTAGGGGACAGCCACTCTGGAAACACCATATATTTT. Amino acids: CASSLGDSHSGNTIYF.